The clone carrying this T cell receptor (beta chain) appeared once. Described treatment: oral pan-JAK inhibitor, 5-10 mg twice daily. The data originate from a study of CD8+ T cells in alopecia areata. Extraction of RNA preceded its reverse transcription into cDNA, which served as the sequencing template. Measured with immunoSEQ multiplex PCR; TCRdb has only the in-frame clones, and not every one. The sample carries 170,000 or so clones, around three fifths recorded once. Source: CD4+ T cells sorted from blood, taken at week 4, from a patient treated with tofacitinib. This TCR was sampled from a human donor with alopecia areata.

The CDR3 loop is CASSPRQNTEAFF. The CDR3 DNA reads as TGCGCCAGCAGCCCCCGACAGAACACTGAAGCTTTCTTT. V usage is TRBV5-1 and J usage is TRBJ1-1; D call uncertain. This CDR3 region has 13 residues. V gave up 4 bases and J gave up 1 base, with 8 bases separating them. Germline values: CDR1 SGHRS, CDR2 YFSETQ.